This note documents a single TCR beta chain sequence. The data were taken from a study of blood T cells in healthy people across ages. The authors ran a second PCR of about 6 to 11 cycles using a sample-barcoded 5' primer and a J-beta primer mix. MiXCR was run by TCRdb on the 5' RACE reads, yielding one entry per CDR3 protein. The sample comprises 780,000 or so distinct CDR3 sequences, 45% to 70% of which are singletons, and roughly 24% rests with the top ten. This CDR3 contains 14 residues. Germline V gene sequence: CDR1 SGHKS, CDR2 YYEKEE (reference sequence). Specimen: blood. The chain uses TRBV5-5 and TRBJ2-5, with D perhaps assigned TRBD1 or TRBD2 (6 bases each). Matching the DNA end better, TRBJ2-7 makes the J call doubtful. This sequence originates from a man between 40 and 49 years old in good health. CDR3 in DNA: TGTGCCGGGGGGCCGGGACCATTAACGCACGAGCAGTACTTC. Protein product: CAGGPGPLTHEQYF.